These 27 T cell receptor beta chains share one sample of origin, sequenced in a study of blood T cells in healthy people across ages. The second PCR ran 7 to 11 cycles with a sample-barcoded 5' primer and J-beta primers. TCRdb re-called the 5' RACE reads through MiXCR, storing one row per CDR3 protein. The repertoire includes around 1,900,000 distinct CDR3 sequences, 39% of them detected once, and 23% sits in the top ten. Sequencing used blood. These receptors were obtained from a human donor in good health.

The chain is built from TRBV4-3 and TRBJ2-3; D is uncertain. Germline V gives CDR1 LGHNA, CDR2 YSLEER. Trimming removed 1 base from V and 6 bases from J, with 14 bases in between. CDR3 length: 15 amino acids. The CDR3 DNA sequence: TGCGCCAGCAGCCAAGCTACGGACCGTACGGATACGCAGTATTTT. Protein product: CASSQATDRTDTQYF.

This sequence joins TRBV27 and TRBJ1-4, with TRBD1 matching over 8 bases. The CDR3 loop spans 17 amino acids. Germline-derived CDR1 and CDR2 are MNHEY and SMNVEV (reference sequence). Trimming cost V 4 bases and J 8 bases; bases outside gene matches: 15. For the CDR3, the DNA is TGTGCCAGCAGTTCCTCCAAGCAGACAGGGGCGTTCGAAAAACTGTTTTTT. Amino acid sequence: CASSSSKQTGAFEKLFF.

CDR3 nucleotide sequence: TGTGCCAGCAGCTTAGAACCCTGGGAGCAGTACTTC. Its translation: CASSLEPWEQYF. The chain is built from TRBV7-9 and TRBJ2-4, with a possible D match to TRBD2 (5 bases). The CDR3 is 12 amino acids. Germline CDR1 is SEHNR and CDR2 is FQNEAQ (reference sequence). V was cut by 1 base and J by 13 bases, with 11 bases left in between.

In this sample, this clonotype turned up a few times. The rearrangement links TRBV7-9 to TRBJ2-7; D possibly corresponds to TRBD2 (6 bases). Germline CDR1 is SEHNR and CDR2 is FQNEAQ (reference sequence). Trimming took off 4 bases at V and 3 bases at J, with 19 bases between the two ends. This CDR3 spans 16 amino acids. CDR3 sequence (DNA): TGTGCCAGCAGCTGGGAGGCAGGTCCAATGGTCTACGAGCAGTACTTC. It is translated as CASSWEAGPMVYEQYF.

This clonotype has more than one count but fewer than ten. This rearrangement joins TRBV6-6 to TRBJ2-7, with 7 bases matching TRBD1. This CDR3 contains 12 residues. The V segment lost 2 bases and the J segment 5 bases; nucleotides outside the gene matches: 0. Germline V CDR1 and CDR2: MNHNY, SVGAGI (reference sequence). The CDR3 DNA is TGTGCCAGCAGTTACACAGGGGACGAGCAGTACTTC. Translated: CASSYTGDEQYF.

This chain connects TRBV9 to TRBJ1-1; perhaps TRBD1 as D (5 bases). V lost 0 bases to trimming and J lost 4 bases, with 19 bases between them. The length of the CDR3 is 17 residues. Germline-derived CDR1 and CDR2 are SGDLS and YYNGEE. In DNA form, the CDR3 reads TGTGCCAGCAGCGTAGCTTCGGGTTGGGGGGGTCCCACTGAAGCTTTCTTT. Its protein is CASSVASGWGGPTEAFF.

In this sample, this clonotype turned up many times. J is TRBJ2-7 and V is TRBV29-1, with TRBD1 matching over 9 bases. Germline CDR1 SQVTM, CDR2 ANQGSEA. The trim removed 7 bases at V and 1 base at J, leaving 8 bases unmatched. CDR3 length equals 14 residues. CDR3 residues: CSATGTGLSYEQYF. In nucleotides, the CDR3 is TGCAGCGCAACTGGGACAGGGTTGTCCTACGAGCAGTACTTC.

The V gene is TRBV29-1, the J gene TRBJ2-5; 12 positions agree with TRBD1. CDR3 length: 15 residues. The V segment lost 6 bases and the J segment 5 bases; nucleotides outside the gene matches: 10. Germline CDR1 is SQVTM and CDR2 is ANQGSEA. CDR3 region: CSVDGGQGAWETQYF. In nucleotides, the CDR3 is TGCAGCGTCGATGGGGGACAGGGGGCCTGGGAGACCCAGTACTTC.

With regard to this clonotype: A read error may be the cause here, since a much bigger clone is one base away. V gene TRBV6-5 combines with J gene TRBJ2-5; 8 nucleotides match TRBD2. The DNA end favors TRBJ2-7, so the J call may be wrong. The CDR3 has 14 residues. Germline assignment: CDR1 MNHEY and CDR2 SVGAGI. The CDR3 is CAGCPLSSGDEQYF. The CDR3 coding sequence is TGTGCCGGCTGCCCCCTGAGTAGCGGGGACGAGCAGTACTTC.

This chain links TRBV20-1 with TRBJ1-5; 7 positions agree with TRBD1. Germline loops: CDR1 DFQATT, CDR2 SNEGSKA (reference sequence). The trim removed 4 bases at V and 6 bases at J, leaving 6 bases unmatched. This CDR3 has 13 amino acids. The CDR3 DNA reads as TGCAGTGCTAAGGGGTCAGGGGGTCAGCCCCAGCATTTT. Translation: CSAKGSGGQPQHF.

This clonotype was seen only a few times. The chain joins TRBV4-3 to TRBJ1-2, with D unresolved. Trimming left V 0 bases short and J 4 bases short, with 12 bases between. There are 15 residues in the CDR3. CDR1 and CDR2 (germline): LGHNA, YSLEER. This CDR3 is CASSQDQSRAYGYTF. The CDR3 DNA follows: TGCGCCAGCAGCCAAGATCAGTCCAGAGCCTATGGCTACACCTTC.

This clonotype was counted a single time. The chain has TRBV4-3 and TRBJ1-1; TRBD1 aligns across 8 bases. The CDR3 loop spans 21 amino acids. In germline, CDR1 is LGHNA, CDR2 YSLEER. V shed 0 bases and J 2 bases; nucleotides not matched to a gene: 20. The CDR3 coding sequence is TGCGCCAGCAGCCAAGATAGAAGCGGACAGGGAGTACCTACCGCTAACACTGAAGCTTTCTTT. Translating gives CASSQDRSGQGVPTANTEAFF.

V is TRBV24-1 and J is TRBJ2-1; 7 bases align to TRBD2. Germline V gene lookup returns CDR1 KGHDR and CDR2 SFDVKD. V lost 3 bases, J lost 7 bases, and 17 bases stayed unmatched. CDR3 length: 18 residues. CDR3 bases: TGTGCCACCAGTGATGGGGATCCGTCGGGAGGTCTTCGGAATGAGCAGTTCTTC. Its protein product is CATSDGDPSGGLRNEQFF.

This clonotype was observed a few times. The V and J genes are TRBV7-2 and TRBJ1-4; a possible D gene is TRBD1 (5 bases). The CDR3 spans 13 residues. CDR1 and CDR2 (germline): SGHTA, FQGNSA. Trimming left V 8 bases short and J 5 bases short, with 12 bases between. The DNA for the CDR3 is TGTGCCAGCCTTGGGACTGTAAATGAAAAACTGTTTTTT. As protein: CASLGTVNEKLFF.

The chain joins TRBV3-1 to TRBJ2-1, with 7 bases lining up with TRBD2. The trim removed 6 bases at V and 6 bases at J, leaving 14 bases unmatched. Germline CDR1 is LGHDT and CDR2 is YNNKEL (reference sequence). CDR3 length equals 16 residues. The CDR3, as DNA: TGTGCCAGCAGTCCAGTTGGCGGGGGTAACTTCAATGAGCAGTTCTTC. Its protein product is CASSPVGGGNFNEQFF.

CDR3 residues: CASSPPAGGHKDTQYF. CDR3 in DNA: TGTGCCAGCAGCCCCCCTGCGGGGGGCCATAAAGATACGCAGTATTTT. The genes are TRBV13 and TRBJ2-3, with 8 positions matching TRBD2. J gave up 5 bases and V 5 bases, and 12 bases lay outside the gene matches. Germline V gene lookup returns CDR1 PRHDT and CDR2 FYEKMQ (reference sequence). This CDR3 has 16 amino acids.

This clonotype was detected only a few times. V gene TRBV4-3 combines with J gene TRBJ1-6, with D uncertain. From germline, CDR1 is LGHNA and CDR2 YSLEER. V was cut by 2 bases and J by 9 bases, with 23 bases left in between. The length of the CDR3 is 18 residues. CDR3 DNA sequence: TGCGCCAGCAGCCAATTGTGGGGAGGCCGGAGGGAGTTTTCACCCCTCCACTTT. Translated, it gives CASSQLWGGRREFSPLHF.

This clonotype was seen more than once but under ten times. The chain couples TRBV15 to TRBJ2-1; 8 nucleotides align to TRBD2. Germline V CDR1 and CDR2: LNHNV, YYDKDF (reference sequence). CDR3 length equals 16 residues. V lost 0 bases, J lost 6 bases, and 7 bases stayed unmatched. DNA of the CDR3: TGTGCCACCAGCAGAGATCTGAGCGGGGGAGGCAATGAGCAGTTCTTC. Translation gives CATSRDLSGGGNEQFF.

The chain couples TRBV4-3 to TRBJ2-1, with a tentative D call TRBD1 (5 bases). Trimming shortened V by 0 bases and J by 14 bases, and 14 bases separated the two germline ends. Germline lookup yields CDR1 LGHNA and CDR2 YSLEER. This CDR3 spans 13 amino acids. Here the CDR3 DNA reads TGCGCCAGCAGCCAAGATATGGGGCATGGAGAGTTCTTC. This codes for CASSQDMGHGEFF.

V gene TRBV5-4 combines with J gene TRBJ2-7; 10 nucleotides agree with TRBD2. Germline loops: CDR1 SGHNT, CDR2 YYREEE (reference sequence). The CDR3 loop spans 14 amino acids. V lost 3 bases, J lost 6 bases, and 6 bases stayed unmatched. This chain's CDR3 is CASSWERGGREQYF. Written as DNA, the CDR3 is TGTGCCAGCAGCTGGGAGCGGGGGGGACGCGAGCAGTACTTC.

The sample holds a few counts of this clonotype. The CDR3 DNA sequence: TGTGCCAGCAGTTACTCAGACAGGGGCCAGTCTAGCACAGATACGCAGTATTTT. This sequence encodes CASSYSDRGQSSTDTQYF. J is TRBJ2-3 and V is TRBV6-5, with 8 nucleotides matching TRBD1. This CDR3 is built from 18 residues. Germline loops: CDR1 MNHEY, CDR2 SVGAGI. Trimming cost V 0 bases and J 0 bases; bases outside gene matches: 8.

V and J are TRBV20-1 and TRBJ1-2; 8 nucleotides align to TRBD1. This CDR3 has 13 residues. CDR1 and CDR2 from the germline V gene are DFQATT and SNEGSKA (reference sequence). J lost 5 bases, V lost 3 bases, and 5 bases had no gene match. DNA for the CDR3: TGCAGTGCTAGGGACAGGGTCGAGTATGGCTACACCTTC. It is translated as CSARDRVEYGYTF.

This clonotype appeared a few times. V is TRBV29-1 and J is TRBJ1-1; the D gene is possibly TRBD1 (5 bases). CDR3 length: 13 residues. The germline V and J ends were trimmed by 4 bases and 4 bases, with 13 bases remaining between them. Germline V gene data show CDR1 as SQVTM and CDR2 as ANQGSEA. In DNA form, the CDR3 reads TGCAGCGTTGCCCAGGGATTTGGCACTGAAGCTTTCTTT. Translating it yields CSVAQGFGTEAFF.

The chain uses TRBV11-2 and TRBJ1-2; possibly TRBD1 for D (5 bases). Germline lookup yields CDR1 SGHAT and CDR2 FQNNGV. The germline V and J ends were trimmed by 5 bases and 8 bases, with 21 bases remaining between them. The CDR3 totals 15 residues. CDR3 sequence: CASSLQKGPKGGYTF. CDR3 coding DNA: TGTGCCAGCAGCCTGCAAAAGGGACCGAAGGGGGGCTACACCTTC.

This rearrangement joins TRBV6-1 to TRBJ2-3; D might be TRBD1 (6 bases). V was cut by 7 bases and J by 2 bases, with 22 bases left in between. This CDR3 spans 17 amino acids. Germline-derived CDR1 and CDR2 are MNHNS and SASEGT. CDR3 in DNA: TGTGCCAGCAAGGGGGAGAGGAACCAGGGAGTCACAGATACGCAGTATTTT. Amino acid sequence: CASKGERNQGVTDTQYF.

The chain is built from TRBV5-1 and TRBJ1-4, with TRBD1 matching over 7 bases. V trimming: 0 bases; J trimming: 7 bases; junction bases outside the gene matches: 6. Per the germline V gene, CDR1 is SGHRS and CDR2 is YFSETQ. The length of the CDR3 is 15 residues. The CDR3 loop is CASSLETGRSEKLFF. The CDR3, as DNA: TGCGCCAGCAGCTTGGAGACAGGGAGGAGTGAAAAACTGTTTTTT.

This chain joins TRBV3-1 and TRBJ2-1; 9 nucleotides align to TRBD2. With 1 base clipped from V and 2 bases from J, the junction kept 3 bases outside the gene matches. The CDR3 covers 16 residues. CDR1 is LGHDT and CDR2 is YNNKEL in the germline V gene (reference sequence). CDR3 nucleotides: TGTGCCAGCAGCCAAGGACTAGCGGCGCCCTACAATGAGCAGTTCTTC. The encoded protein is CASSQGLAAPYNEQFF.